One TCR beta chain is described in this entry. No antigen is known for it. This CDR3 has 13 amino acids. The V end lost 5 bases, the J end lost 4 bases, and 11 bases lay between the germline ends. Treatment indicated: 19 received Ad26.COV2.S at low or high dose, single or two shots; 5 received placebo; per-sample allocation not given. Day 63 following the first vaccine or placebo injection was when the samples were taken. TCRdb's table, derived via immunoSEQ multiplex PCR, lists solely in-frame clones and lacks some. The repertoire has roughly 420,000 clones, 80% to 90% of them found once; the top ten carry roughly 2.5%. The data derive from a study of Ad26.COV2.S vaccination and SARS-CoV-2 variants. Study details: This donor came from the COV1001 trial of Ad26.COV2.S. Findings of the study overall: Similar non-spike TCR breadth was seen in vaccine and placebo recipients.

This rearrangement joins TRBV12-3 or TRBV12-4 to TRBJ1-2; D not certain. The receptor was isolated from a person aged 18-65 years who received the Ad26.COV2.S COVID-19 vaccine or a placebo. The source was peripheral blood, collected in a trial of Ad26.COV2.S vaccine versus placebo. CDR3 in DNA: TGTGCCAGCAGTCTAAAGGAGGGCTATGGCTACACCTTC. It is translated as CASSLKEGYGYTF.